A single sample is the source of the 8 T cell receptor beta chains below, sequenced in a study of blood T cell repertoires in COVID-19. Sequencing used immunoSEQ multiplex PCR; TCRdb keeps in-frame clones, though not all of them. The table has under 200,000 clones, about 86% seen once. Material for sequencing was peripheral blood. These receptor sequences come from a man in his fifties or sixties with acute or convalescent COVID-19.

The chain joins TRBV7-8 to TRBJ2-7, with D maybe TRBD2 (5 bases). Trimming left V 6 bases short and J 3 bases short, with 15 bases between. CDR1 is SGHVS and CDR2 is FQNEAQ in the germline V gene. The CDR3 length is 14 residues. In DNA, the CDR3 is TGTGCCAGCAGGCCAACGGGAACATACTACGAGCAGTACTTC. Its translation is CASRPTGTYYEQYF.

This clone was seen a handful of times. V and J are TRBV28 and TRBJ1-4, with D hard to call. V lost 6 bases to trimming and J lost 10 bases, with 12 bases between them. The CDR3 is 12 amino acids. CDR1 and CDR2 from the germline V gene are MDHEN and SYDVKM. The CDR3 nucleotides are TGTGCCAGCAGCCCCCCCCGCGGAAAACTGTTTTTT. Translating gives CASSPPRGKLFF. Drawing the rest from reference TRBV28 and TRBJ1-4, the complete variable domain is DVKVTQSSRYLVKRTGEKVFLECVQDMDHENMFWYRQDPGLGLRLIYFSYDVKMKEKGDIPEGYSVSREKKERFSLILESASTNQTSMYLCASSPPRGKLFFGSGTQLSVL.

This chain links TRBV28 with TRBJ2-2, with a tentative D call TRBD1 (6 bases). CDR3 size: 15 residues. Germline V gives CDR1 MDHEN, CDR2 SYDVKM. V lost 3 bases to trimming and J lost 2 bases, with 10 bases between them. The CDR3 DNA reads as TGTGCCAGCAGTTTCCCAGGGGCCAACACCGGGGAGCTGTTTTTT. It translates to CASSFPGANTGELFF.

CDR3 sequence reads: CASSGTGVNTEAFF. As DNA, the CDR3 is TGCGCCAGCAGCGGGACAGGGGTCAACACTGAAGCTTTCTTT. The rearrangement joins TRBV5-1 to TRBJ1-1; 10 positions match TRBD1. V gave up 4 bases and J gave up 2 bases; unmatched junction bases: 2. Germline V gene sequence: CDR1 SGHRS, CDR2 YFSETQ. CDR3 size: 14 residues.

J is TRBJ1-1 and V is TRBV9; D is uncertain. Deletions cut 0 bases from V and 1 base from J, with 7 bases between. The CDR3 loop spans 14 amino acids. CDR1 and CDR2 (germline): SGDLS, YYNGEE. The CDR3 loop reads CASSVGEGNTEAFF. CDR3 nucleotides: TGTGCCAGCAGCGTAGGTGAGGGGAACACTGAAGCTTTCTTT.

This sequence joins TRBV28 and TRBJ1-3; unclear D gene. The CDR3 is made up of 18 amino acids. Between the trimmed V and J ends, which lost 5 bases and 3 bases, there was a span of 23 bases. Germline CDR1 MDHEN, CDR2 SYDVKM. The CDR3 region is CASSLGGAPPTLGNTIYF. CDR3 DNA: TGTGCCAGCAGTCTGGGAGGAGCCCCCCCTACGCTTGGAAACACCATATATTTT.

This chain connects TRBV10-2 to TRBJ1-1, with D maybe TRBD1 (5 bases). CDR1 is WSHSY, CDR2 SAAADI, per germline. Deletions cut 6 bases from V and 2 bases from J, with 10 bases between. The CDR3 covers 13 residues. CDR3 bases: TGCGCCAGCAGCCCAACAGGAAACACTGAAGCTTTCTTT. This encodes CASSPTGNTEAFF.

Only one count was recorded for this clone. CDR3 protein: CASSLSGGLTSYEQYF. The CDR3, as DNA: TGTGCCAGCAGCTTATCAGGCGGGCTAACGTCCTACGAGCAGTACTTC. The gene calls are TRBV7-8 and TRBJ2-7; D might be TRBD2 (5 bases). The CDR3 is made up of 16 amino acids. CDR1 and CDR2 (germline): SGHVS, FQNEAQ. The V gene lost 2 bases and the J gene lost 1 base, with 15 bases spanning the gap. Full variable domain (outside the CDR3, taken from reference TRBV7-8 and TRBJ2-7): GAGVSQSPRYKVAKRGQDVALRCDPISGHVSLFWYQQALGQGPEFLTYFQNEAQLDKSGLPSDRFFAERPEGSVSTLKIQRTQQEDSAVYLCASSLSGGLTSYEQYFGPGTRLTVT.